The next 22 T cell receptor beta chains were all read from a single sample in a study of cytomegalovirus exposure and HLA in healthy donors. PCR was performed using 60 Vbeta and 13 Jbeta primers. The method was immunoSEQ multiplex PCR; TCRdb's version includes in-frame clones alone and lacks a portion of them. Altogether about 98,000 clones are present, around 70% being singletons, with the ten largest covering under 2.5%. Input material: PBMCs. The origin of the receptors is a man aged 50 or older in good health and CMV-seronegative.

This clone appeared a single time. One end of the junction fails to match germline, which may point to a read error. The CDR3 spells CASGLGRGALGDEQFF. In nucleotides, the CDR3 is TGCGCCAGCGGCTTGGGCAGGGGCGCCTTAGGCGATGAGCAGTTCTTC. V usage is TRBV5-1 and J usage is TRBJ2-1; perhaps TRBD1 as D (6 bases). CDR1 and CDR2 from the germline V gene are SGHRS and YFSETQ. This CDR3 is 16 amino acids long.

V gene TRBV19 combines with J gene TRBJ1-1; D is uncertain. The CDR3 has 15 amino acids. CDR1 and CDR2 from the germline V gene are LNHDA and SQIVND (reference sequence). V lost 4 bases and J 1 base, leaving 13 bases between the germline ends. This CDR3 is CASSTDRRGNTEAFF. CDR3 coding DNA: TGTGCCAGTAGTACCGACCGACGGGGGAACACTGAAGCTTTCTTT.

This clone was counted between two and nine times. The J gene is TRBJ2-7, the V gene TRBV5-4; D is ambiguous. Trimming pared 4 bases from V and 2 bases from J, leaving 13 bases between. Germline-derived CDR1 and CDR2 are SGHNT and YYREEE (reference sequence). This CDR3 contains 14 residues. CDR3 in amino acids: CASSAPVEPYEQYF. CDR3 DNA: TGTGCCAGCAGCGCCCCGGTCGAGCCCTACGAGCAGTACTTC.

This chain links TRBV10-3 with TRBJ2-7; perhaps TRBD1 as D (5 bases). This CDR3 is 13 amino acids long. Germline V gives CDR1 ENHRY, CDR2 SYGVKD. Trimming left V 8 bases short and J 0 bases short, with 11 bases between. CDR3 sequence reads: CAIQGRLSYEQYF. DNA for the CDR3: TGTGCCATCCAGGGCCGTCTCTCCTACGAGCAGTACTTC.

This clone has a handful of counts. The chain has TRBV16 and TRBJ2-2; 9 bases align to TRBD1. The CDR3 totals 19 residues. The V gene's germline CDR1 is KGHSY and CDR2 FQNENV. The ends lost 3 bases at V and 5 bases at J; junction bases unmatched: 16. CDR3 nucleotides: TGTGCCAGCAGCCACCCAGGGACAGGGTTCAAGAACTTGACCGGGGAGCTGTTTTTT. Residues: CASSHPGTGFKNLTGELFF. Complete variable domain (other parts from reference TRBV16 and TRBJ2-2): GEEVAQTPKHLVRGEGQKAKLYCAPIKGHSYVFWYQQVLKNEFKFLISFQNENVFDETGMPKERFSAKCLPNSPCSLEIQATKLEDSAVYFCASSHPGTGFKNLTGELFFGEGSRLTVL.

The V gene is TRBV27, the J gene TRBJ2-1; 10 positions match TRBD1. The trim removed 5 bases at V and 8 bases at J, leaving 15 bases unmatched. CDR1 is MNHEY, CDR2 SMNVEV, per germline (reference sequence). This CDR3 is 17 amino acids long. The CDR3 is CASSPPAWTGGWDEQFF. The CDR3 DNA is TGTGCCAGCAGTCCTCCGGCCTGGACAGGGGGTTGGGATGAGCAGTTCTTC.

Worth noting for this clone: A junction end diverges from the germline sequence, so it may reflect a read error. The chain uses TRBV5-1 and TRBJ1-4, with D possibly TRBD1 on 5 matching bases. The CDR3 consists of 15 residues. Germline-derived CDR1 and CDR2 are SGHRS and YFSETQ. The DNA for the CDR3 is TGTGCCAGCAGCGTCGTGGGGCAGGGAAATGAAAAACTGTTTTTT. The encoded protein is CASSVVGQGNEKLFF.

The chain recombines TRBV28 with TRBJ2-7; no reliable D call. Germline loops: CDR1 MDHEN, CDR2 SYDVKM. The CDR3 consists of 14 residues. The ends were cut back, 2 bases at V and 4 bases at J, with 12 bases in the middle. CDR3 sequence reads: CASSLVTDSYEQYF. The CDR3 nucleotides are TGTGCCAGCAGTTTAGTTACTGATTCATACGAGCAGTACTTC.

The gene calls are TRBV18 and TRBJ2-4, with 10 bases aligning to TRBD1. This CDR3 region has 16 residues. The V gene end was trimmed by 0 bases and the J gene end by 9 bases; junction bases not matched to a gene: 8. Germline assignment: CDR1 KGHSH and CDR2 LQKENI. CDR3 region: CASSPPRDRGGSIQYF. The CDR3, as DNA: TGTGCCAGCTCACCACCGAGGGACAGGGGTGGAAGCATTCAGTACTTC. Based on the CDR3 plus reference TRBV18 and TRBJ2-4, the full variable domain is NAGVMQNPRHLVRRRGQEARLRCSPMKGHSHVYWYRQLPEEGLKFMVYLQKENIIDESGMPKERFSAEFPKEGPSILRIQQVVRGDSAAYFCASSPPRDRGGSIQYFGAGTRLSVL.

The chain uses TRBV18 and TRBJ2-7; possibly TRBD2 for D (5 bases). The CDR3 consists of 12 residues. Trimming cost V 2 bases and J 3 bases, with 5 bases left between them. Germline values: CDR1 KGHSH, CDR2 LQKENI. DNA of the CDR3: TGTGCCAGCTCACCAGCGGGCTACGAGCAGTACTTC. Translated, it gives CASSPAGYEQYF.

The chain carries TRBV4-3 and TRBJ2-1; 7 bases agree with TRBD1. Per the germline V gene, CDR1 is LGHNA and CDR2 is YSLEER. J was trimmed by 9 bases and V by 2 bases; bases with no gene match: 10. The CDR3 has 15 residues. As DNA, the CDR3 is TGCGCCAGCAGCCAAATATCGACAGGGATAGGTGAGCAGTTCTTC. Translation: CASSQISTGIGEQFF.

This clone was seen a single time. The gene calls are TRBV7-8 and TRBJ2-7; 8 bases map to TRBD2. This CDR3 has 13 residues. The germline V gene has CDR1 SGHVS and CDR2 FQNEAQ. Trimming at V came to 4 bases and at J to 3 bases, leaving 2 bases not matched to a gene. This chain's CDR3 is CASSWGLDYEQYF. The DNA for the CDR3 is TGTGCCAGCAGCTGGGGACTAGACTACGAGCAGTACTTC.

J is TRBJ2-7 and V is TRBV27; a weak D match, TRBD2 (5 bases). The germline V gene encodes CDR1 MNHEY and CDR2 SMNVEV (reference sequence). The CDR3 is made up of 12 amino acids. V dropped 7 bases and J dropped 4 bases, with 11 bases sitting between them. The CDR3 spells CASTGSGYEQYF. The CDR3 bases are TGTGCCAGCACCGGCTCGGGGTACGAGCAGTACTTC.

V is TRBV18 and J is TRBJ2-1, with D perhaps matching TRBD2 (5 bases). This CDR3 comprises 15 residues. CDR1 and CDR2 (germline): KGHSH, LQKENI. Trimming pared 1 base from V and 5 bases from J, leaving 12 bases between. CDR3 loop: CASSPRREADNEQFF. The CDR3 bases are TGTGCCAGCTCACCACGCCGGGAAGCGGACAATGAGCAGTTCTTC.

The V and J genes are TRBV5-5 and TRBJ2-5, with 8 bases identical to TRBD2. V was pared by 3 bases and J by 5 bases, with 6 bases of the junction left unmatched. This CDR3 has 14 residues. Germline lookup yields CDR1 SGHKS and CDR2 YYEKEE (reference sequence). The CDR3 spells CASSSGGGWETQYF. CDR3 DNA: TGTGCCAGCAGCTCGGGAGGGGGTTGGGAGACCCAGTACTTC.

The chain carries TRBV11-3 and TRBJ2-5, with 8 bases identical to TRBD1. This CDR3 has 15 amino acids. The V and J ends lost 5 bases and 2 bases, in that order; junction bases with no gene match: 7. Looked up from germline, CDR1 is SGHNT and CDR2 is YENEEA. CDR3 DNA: TGTGCCAGCAGCCCCGGGACAGGTAAACAAGAGACCCAGTACTTC. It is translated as CASSPGTGKQETQYF.

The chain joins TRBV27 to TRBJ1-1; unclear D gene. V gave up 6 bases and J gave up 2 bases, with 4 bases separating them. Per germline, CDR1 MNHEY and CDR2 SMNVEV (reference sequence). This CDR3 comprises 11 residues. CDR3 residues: CASRQNTEAFF. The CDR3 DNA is TGTGCCAGCAGACAAAACACTGAAGCTTTCTTT.

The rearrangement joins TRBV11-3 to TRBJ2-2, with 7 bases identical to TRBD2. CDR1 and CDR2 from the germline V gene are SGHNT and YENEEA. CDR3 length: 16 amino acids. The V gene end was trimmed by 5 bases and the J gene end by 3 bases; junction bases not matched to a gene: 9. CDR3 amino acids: CASSKHYGGDTGELFF. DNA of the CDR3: TGTGCCAGCAGCAAACACTATGGGGGGGACACCGGGGAGCTGTTTTTT.

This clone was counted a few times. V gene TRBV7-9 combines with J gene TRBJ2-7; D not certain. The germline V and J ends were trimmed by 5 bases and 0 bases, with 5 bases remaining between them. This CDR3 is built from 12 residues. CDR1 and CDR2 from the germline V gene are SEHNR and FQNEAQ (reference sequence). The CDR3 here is CASSPSSYEQYF. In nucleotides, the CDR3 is TGTGCCAGCAGCCCTAGCTCCTACGAGCAGTACTTC.

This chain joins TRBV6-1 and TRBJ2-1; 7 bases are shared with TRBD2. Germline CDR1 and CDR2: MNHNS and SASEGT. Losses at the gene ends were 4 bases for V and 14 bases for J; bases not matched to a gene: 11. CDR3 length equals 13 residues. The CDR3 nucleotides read TGTGCCAGCAGTGTAGGTGAGGGAGGGAGGGAGTTCTTC. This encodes CASSVGEGGREFF.

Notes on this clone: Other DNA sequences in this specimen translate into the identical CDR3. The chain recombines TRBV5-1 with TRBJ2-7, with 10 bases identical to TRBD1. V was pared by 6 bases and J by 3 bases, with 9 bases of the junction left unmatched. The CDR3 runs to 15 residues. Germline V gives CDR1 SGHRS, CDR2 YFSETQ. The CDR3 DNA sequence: TGCGCCAGCAAAGTTCAGGACAGGGGGTTCTACGAGCAGTACTTC. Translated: CASKVQDRGFYEQYF. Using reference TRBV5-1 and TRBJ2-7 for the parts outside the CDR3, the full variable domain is KAGVTQTPRYLIKTRGQQVTLSCSPISGHRSVSWYQQTPGQGLQFLFEYFSETQRNKGNFPGRFSGRQFSNSRSEMNVSTLELGDSALYLCASKVQDRGFYEQYFGPGTRLTVT.

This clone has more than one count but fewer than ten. This CDR3 is CASSLEGRWDTEAFF. CDR3 sequence (DNA): TGTGCCAGCAGCTTGGAGGGGCGGTGGGACACTGAAGCTTTCTTT. V is TRBV5-8 and J is TRBJ1-1; a weak D match, TRBD1 (5 bases). This CDR3 is built from 15 residues. V was shortened by 0 bases and J by 3 bases, with 12 bases between the two germline ends. Germline lookup yields CDR1 SGHTS and CDR2 YDEGEE.